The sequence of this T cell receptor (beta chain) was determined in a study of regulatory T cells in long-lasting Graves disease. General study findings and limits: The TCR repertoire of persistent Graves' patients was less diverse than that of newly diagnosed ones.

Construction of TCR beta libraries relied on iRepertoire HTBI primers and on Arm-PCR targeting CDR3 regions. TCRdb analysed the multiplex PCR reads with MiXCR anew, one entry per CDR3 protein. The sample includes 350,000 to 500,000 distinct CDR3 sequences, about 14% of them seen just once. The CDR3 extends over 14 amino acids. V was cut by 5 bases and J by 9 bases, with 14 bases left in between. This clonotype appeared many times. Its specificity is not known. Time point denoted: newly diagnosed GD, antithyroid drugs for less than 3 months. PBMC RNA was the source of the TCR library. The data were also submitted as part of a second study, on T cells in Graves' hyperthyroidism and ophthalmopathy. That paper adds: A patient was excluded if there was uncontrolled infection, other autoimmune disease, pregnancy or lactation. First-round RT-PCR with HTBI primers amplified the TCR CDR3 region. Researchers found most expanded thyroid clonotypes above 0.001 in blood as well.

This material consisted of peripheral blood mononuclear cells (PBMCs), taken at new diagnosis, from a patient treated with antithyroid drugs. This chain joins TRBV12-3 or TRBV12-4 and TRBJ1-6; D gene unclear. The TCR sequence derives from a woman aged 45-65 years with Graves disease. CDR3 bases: TGTGCCAGCAGTCTTACGACATCTATTTCACCCCTCCACTTT. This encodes CASSLTTSISPLHF.